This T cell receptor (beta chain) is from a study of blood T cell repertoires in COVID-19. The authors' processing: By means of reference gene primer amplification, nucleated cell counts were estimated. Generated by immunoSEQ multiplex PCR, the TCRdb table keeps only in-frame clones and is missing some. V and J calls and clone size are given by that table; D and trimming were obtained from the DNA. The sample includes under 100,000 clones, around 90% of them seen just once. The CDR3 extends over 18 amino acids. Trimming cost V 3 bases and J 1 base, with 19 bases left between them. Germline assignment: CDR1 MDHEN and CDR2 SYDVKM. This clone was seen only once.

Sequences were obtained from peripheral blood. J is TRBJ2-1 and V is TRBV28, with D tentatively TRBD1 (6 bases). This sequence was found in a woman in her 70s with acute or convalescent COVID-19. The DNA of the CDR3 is TGTGCCAGCAGTTTTGGAATTTACAGGGTGGGGTCCTACAATGAGCAGTTCTTC. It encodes CASSFGIYRVGSYNEQFF.